This TCR beta chain was retrieved from a study of T cell responses to AZD1222 COVID-19 vaccine. The CDR3 has 17 amino acids. The table came from immunoSEQ multiplex PCR; TCRdb's copy has only in-frame clones and leaves some out. The table shows 150,000 to 200,000 clones, with over 85% occurring only once. This specimen was peripheral blood, taken on day 0 of AZD1222 vaccination. The receptor was derived from an adult in good health. The chain combines TRBV21-1 with TRBJ1-3; the table calls TRBD1, which could not be checked here. TRBV21-1 is reported as a pseudogene. The CDR3 sequence: CASRGDRGFDSGNTIYF. CDR3 sequence (DNA): TGTGCCAGCAGAGGGGACAGGGGATTTGACTCTGGAAACACCATATATTTT.